The 22 T cell receptor beta chains presented below share a single source sample, sequenced in a study of OX40 agonist ivuxolimab in advanced cancers. Library construction relied on the immunoSEQ multiplex PCR assay. The immuneACCESS repertoire file appears here via TCRdb, limited to in-frame rearrangements. These files lack a portion of the clones; in checked studies, under half of the deficit traces to unresolved V genes, and the cause of the others is not known. The sample table holds roughly 89,000 clones, of which more than 70% were seen once. 6.5% of the sample goes to the ten largest clones. The source material was CD4+ or CD8+ T cells sorted from blood, sampled in a trial of the OX40 agonist ivuxolimab. The origin of the receptors is an adult with an advanced solid tumor such as melanoma, head and neck, liver or kidney cancer.

In the case of this clone: Mismatch with germline at one junction end may stem from a read error. The V gene is TRBV10-3, the J gene TRBJ2-5; D is ambiguous. This CDR3 is built from 13 residues. Germline V lookup: CDR1 ENHRY, CDR2 SYGVKD. The CDR3 nucleotides are TGTGCCACCAGTTTGGTCTCCGGAGAGACCCAGTACTTC. Protein: CATSLVSGETQYF.

The chain uses TRBV6-6 and TRBJ2-5, with D tentatively TRBD2 (6 bases). Per germline, CDR1 MNHNY and CDR2 SVGAGI (reference sequence). Trimming removed 4 bases at V and 5 bases at J, with 14 bases between. The CDR3 extends over 14 amino acids. DNA of the CDR3: TGTGCCAGCAGTTTGGGGGGAAATGCGGAGACCCAGTACTTC. Its protein product is CASSLGGNAETQYF.

This chain uses TRBV6-5 with TRBJ1-2; 7 nucleotides align to TRBD1. V lost 6 bases to trimming and J lost 4 bases; unmatched junction nucleotides: 8. This CDR3 has 14 residues. Germline CDR1 is MNHEY and CDR2 is SVGAGI. CDR3 nucleotide sequence: TGTGCCAGCAGCCCCGAGGGACAGCTCTATGGCTACACCTTC. Encoded protein: CASSPEGQLYGYTF.

V usage is TRBV21-1 and J usage is TRBJ2-2; TRBD1 reflects the table's D call only, with no check against the DNA. TRBV21-1 is designated a pseudogene. This CDR3 spans 17 amino acids. DNA of the CDR3: TGTGCCAGCAGCAAAGAGGGGTTTGGACAGATATACGGGGAGCTGTTTTTT. Its protein is CASSKEGFGQIYGELFF.

The chain employs TRBV30 and TRBJ2-6; D gene ambiguous. Germline CDR1 GTSNPN, CDR2 SVGIG (reference sequence). V lost 1 base and J 4 bases, leaving 11 bases between the germline ends. The CDR3 runs to 15 residues. The CDR3 loop reads CAWSEEFGGANVLTF. The CDR3 nucleotides read TGTGCCTGGAGTGAGGAGTTCGGCGGGGCCAACGTCCTGACTTTC. Using reference TRBV30 and TRBJ2-6 for the parts outside the CDR3, the full variable domain is SQTIHQWPATLVQPVGSPLSLECTVEGTSNPNLYWYRQAAGRGLQLLFYSVGIGQISSEVPQNLSASRPQDRQFILSSKKLLLSDSGFYLCAWSEEFGGANVLTFGAGSRLTVL.

The chain is built from TRBV19 and TRBJ1-6; D gene uncertain. The CDR3 runs to 13 residues. V shed 7 bases and J shed 12 bases, with 16 bases lying between them. Looked up from germline, CDR1 is LNHDA and CDR2 is SQIVND (reference sequence). The CDR3 DNA is TGTGCCAGTACCCCATCGGGAGGGTTACCCCTCCACTTT. It is translated as CASTPSGGLPLHF.

This clone came up a few times. The genes are TRBV5-5 and TRBJ2-3; maybe TRBD2 (5 bases). There are 14 residues in the CDR3. The V and J ends lost 0 bases and 1 base respectively, with 6 bases between them. Germline CDR1 and CDR2: SGHKS and YYEKEE (reference sequence). CDR3 in DNA: TGTGCCAGCAGCTTGGCCGGGGGCACAGATACGCAGTATTTT. Its translation: CASSLAGGTDTQYF. Full variable domain (missing parts from reference TRBV5-5 and TRBJ2-3): DAGVTQSPTHLIKTRGQQVTLRCSPISGHKSVSWYQQVLGQGPQFIFQYYEKEERGRGNFPDRFSARQFPNYSSELNVNALLLGDSALYLCASSLAGGTDTQYFGPGTRLTVL.

The chain recombines TRBV2 with TRBJ1-5; 7 bases line up with TRBD1. CDR3 length equals 15 residues. The J segment lost 2 bases and the V segment lost 8 bases, leaving 9 bases of the junction unmatched. Germline CDR1 is SNHLY and CDR2 is FYNNEI. DNA for the CDR3: TGTGCCAGCGCTAGACAGGGCCCGCGCAATCAGCCCCAGCATTTT. Amino acids: CASARQGPRNQPQHF.

This clone was seen many times. CDR3 sequence (DNA): TGCGCCAGCAGTGAAAAACGGCTTAATTCACCCCTCCACTTT. Amino acids: CASSEKRLNSPLHF. The chain combines TRBV10-1 with TRBJ1-6, with D uncertain. V shed 3 bases and J shed 6 bases, with 9 bases lying between them. CDR1 WNHNN and CDR2 SYGVQD come from the germline V gene (reference sequence). This CDR3 is built from 14 residues.

The chain combines TRBV15 with TRBJ1-2; TRBD1 agrees at 9 bases. V gave up 3 bases and J gave up 8 bases; unmatched junction bases: 19. Per germline, CDR1 LNHNV and CDR2 YYDKDF (reference sequence). The CDR3 is 18 residues long. CDR3 DNA sequence: TGTGCCACCAGCAGTCGTAAGGGACAGGGCCCCCCTCTCTGGGGCTACACCTTC. It specifies CATSSRKGQGPPLWGYTF.

V gene TRBV9 combines with J gene TRBJ1-2; D gene unclear. The germline V gene encodes CDR1 SGDLS and CDR2 YYNGEE. Trimming shortened V by 0 bases and J by 8 bases, and 26 bases separated the two germline ends. The CDR3 extends over 18 amino acids. The CDR3: CASSVGYLTDPNGWGYTF. CDR3 nucleotides: TGTGCCAGCAGCGTAGGTTATCTGACGGACCCAAACGGATGGGGCTACACCTTC.

This chain uses TRBV7-8 with TRBJ2-7; 12 nucleotides line up with TRBD2. This CDR3 comprises 15 residues. The germline gives CDR1 SGHVS, CDR2 FQNEAQ. V trimming: 5 bases; J trimming: 4 bases; junction bases outside the gene matches: 6. CDR3 region: CASSPTSGRGYEQYF. DNA for the CDR3: TGTGCCAGCAGCCCGACTAGCGGGAGAGGTTACGAGCAGTACTTC. Variable domain in full (rest from reference TRBV7-8 and TRBJ2-7): GAGVSQSPRYKVAKRGQDVALRCDPISGHVSLFWYQQALGQGPEFLTYFQNEAQLDKSGLPSDRFFAERPEGSVSTLKIQRTQQEDSAVYLCASSPTSGRGYEQYFGPGTRLTVT.

The chain joins TRBV30 to TRBJ1-4; 8 bases fit TRBD1. There are 13 residues in the CDR3. The germline V gene has CDR1 GTSNPN and CDR2 SVGIG (reference sequence). V trimming: 3 bases; J trimming: 7 bases; junction bases outside the gene matches: 4. This CDR3 is CAWSLQGAEKLFF. As DNA, the CDR3 is TGTGCCTGGAGCCTGCAGGGGGCTGAAAAACTGTTTTTT. Complete variable domain (other parts from reference TRBV30 and TRBJ1-4): SQTIHQWPATLVQPVGSPLSLECTVEGTSNPNLYWYRQAAGRGLQLLFYSVGIGQISSEVPQNLSASRPQDRQFILSSKKLLLSDSGFYLCAWSLQGAEKLFFGSGTQLSVL.

The sample holds one count of this clone. V usage is TRBV4-1 and J usage is TRBJ2-3; TRBD2 agrees at 8 bases. The CDR3 has 17 residues. With V trimmed by 0 bases and J by 0 bases, 5 bases remained unmatched. Germline-derived CDR1 and CDR2 are MGHRA and YSYEKL. The CDR3 reads CASSQDPGRASTDTQYF. The CDR3 DNA is TGCGCCAGCAGCCAAGACCCCGGGAGGGCCAGCACAGATACGCAGTATTTT.

CDR3 amino acids: CASSLLSMDTQYF. The DNA for the CDR3 is TGTGCCAGCAGCTTATTGAGTATGGATACGCAGTATTTT. The rearrangement uses TRBV13 and TRBJ2-3; D not certain. Trimming shortened V by 2 bases and J by 6 bases, and 9 bases separated the two germline ends. Germline assignment: CDR1 PRHDT and CDR2 FYEKMQ (reference sequence). The CDR3 contains 13 residues.

This clone was detected only once. The chain joins TRBV19 to TRBJ1-2; a possible D gene is TRBD1 (5 bases). There are 14 residues in the CDR3. In germline, CDR1 is LNHDA, CDR2 SQIVND (reference sequence). Trimming took off 6 bases at V and 3 bases at J, with 14 bases between the two ends. The CDR3 DNA sequence: TGTGCCAGTAGACCACGGGACGGCGACTATGGCTACACCTTC. This translates into CASRPRDGDYGYTF.

The chain uses TRBV11-3 and TRBJ2-5; 8 bases are a match to TRBD2. CDR1 and CDR2 (germline): SGHNT, YENEEA. After removal of 8 bases from V and 5 bases from J, the junction contained 10 bases not matched to a gene. The CDR3 runs 14 residues. The CDR3 DNA is TGTGCCAGCTCGGCCCAGCGGGGGAGGGAGACCCAGTACTTC. Amino acid sequence: CASSAQRGRETQYF.

V is TRBV18 and J is TRBJ2-2, with TRBD1 matching 7 bases. The ends lost 3 bases at V and 4 bases at J; junction bases unmatched: 8. Germline CDR1 is KGHSH and CDR2 is LQKENI. The CDR3 has 16 amino acids. Here the CDR3 reads CASSPRQGGTTGELFF. CDR3 DNA: TGTGCCAGCTCACCTAGACAGGGTGGTACCACCGGGGAGCTGTTTTTT.

The chain has TRBV19 and TRBJ2-3; D not certain. CDR1 is LNHDA and CDR2 is SQIVND in the germline V gene (reference sequence). The germline V and J ends were trimmed by 5 bases and 6 bases, with 18 bases remaining between them. CDR3 length equals 15 residues. The CDR3 loop reads CASSPDRLGLDTQYF. CDR3 nucleotides: TGTGCCAGTAGTCCCGACCGACTGGGTCTTGATACGCAGTATTTT.

This chain joins TRBV5-5 and TRBJ2-5; no definite D call. Trimming shortened V by 0 bases and J by 2 bases, and 8 bases separated the two germline ends. CDR3 length: 14 amino acids. CDR1 and CDR2 (germline): SGHKS, YYEKEE (reference sequence). The CDR3 loop is CASSLALTQETQYF. DNA for the CDR3: TGTGCCAGCAGCTTGGCCCTCACTCAAGAGACCCAGTACTTC.

This chain links TRBV7-8 with TRBJ2-7, with D tentatively TRBD2 (5 bases). The CDR3 has 14 residues. Germline CDR1 and CDR2: SGHVS and FQNEAQ. The V end lost 3 bases, the J end lost 3 bases, and 12 bases lay between the germline ends. The CDR3 sequence is CASSFAGPDYEQYF. CDR3 DNA sequence: TGTGCCAGCAGCTTTGCGGGTCCTGACTACGAGCAGTACTTC.

The chain links TRBV9 to TRBJ2-7, with no clear D. CDR3 length: 12 residues. The V end lost 3 bases, the J end lost 3 bases, and 7 bases lay between the germline ends. Germline V gene sequence: CDR1 SGDLS, CDR2 YYNGEE. Here the CDR3 reads CASSGEYYEQYF. CDR3 in DNA: TGTGCCAGCAGCGGCGAGTACTACGAGCAGTACTTC.